This T cell receptor beta chain was identified in a study of tumor-infiltrating lymphocytes in localized non-small cell lung cancer. About the study: Some samples were collected after neoadjuvant chemotherapy; smokers, never-smokers and several histologies were included. Resected tumor was paired with non-adjacent uninvolved lung from the same patient. Findings and caveats of the study: No T-cell fraction difference was seen between IM1 and IM2 tumors. TCRbeta sequencing showed higher T cell infiltration in tumors than uninvolved lung.

Only in-frame clones appear in the TCRdb table, and some are missing; sequencing was by immunoSEQ multiplex PCR. The sample carries about 6,700 clones, about 82% recorded once. Note on this clone: Its antigen remains unknown.

The sequenced material came from uninvolved lung tissue not adjacent to the tumor. The source of this sequence is a human donor with non-small cell lung cancer.

Written as DNA, the CDR3 is TGTGCCAGCAGCTTAGGAGGTGGCTCCTTTCTCGGCCACGAGCAGTACTTC. Translated: CASSLGGGSFLGHEQYF. The chain links TRBV7-9 to TRBJ2-7, with D hard to call. V lost 1 base, J lost 5 bases, and 21 bases lay in between. The CDR3 is 17 amino acids. In germline, CDR1 is SEHNR, CDR2 FQNEAQ (reference sequence). The entire variable domain, with the rest obtained from reference TRBV7-9 and TRBJ2-7, is as follows: DTGVSQNPRHKITKRGQNVTFRCDPISEHNRLYWYRQTLGQGPEFLTYFQNEAQLEKSRLLSDRFSAERPKGSFSTLEIQRTEQGDSAMYLCASSLGGGSFLGHEQYFGPGTRLTVT.